The 5 T cell receptor beta chains reported below all come from one sample, sequenced in a study of response to subunit inactivated influenza vaccine (dated by TCRdb to about 2018). The library was prepared using RT-PCR. TCRdb lists the instrument as Illumina HiSeq 2500. The public sequencing data were trimmed at Q25 with fastp and processed into clonotypes with MiXCR by TCRdb, which kept only in-frame beta chains. Under each unique CDR3 protein, matching rows form one entry showing the most common genes and DNA. This sample gives 450,000 to 600,000 distinct CDR3 sequences in total; approximately 16% of them show up just once. About 3% of the sample rests with the top ten. The material was CD4+ T cells sorted from PBMCs, obtained roughly 24 months after vaccination. Receptor source: a man between 50 and 75 years old who received an inactivated influenza vaccine. Donor details come from another sample of the same person, matched by shared clones.

This clonotype has a count of ten or more. The V and J genes are TRBV3-1 and TRBJ1-1; 8 bases line up with TRBD1. The germline V gene has CDR1 LGHDT and CDR2 YNNKEL (reference sequence). The CDR3 sequence is 14 residues long. Trimming took 1 base from V and 4 from J; bases not matched to a gene: 2. Written as DNA, the CDR3 is TGTGCCAGCAGCCAAGGGACAGGGAGCACTGAAGCTTTCTTT. Its protein is CASSQGTGSTEAFF.

This clonotype was recorded many times. The chain combines TRBV7-2 with TRBJ2-5; 8 bases match TRBD1. The CDR3 runs to 15 residues. The germline CDR1 and CDR2 sequences are SGHTA and FQGNSA. Germline trimming cut 1 base from V and 2 bases from J; bases unmatched to any gene: 3. The DNA for the CDR3 is TGTGCCAGCAGCTTAGTCAGGGGGCCTCAAGAGACCCAGTACTTC. This encodes CASSLVRGPQETQYF.

This clonotype was detected a few times. The V gene is TRBV20-1, the J gene TRBJ2-6; 9 nucleotides align to TRBD1. With 2 bases clipped from V and 4 bases from J, the junction kept 3 bases outside the gene matches. This CDR3 contains 15 residues. CDR1 and CDR2 (germline): DFQATT, SNEGSKA (reference sequence). The CDR3 nucleotides are TGCAGTGCTAGAACAGGGGGCGCCGGGGCCAACGTCCTGACTTTC. Its protein is CSARTGGAGANVLTF.

This sequence joins TRBV7-2 and TRBJ2-7; D might be TRBD2 (7 bases). CDR1 and CDR2 (germline): SGHTA, FQGNSA. The CDR3 has 15 amino acids. V was clipped by 3 bases and J by 2 bases, with 14 bases between them. CDR3 amino acids: CASSFGGAVAYEQYF. The CDR3 DNA sequence: TGTGCCAGCAGCTTTGGGGGGGCTGTTGCCTACGAGCAGTACTTC.

The rearrangement uses TRBV9 and TRBJ1-1; 9 bases are a match to TRBD1. Germline V gene sequence: CDR1 SGDLS, CDR2 YYNGEE. CDR3 length: 14 residues. The V and J ends lost 3 bases and 8 bases, in that order; junction bases with no gene match: 8. The CDR3 region has the DNA TGTGCCAGCAGCGCACCGAAGACAGGGGGGGAAGCTTTCTTT. Its translation is CASSAPKTGGEAFF.